These 20 T cell receptor beta chains share one sample of origin, sequenced in a study of T cells in Graves' hyperthyroidism and ophthalmopathy. Amplification targeted TCR beta CDR3 regions from RNA transcripts. HTBI primers were the set used in a first-round RT-PCR of the TCR CDR3. From the multiplex PCR reads, TCRdb called clonotypes with MiXCR, one entry per CDR3 protein. The sample yields 250,000 to 350,000 distinct CDR3 sequences, about 15% seen once. The sequenced sample consisted of blood. These receptors all stem from a man aged 30 to 39 with Graves' hyperthyroidism.

DNA of the CDR3: TGTGCCAGCAGTTCCGGACAGGGAGCCGCCGAGCAGTACTTC. It translates to CASSSGQGAAEQYF. The rearrangement uses TRBV28 and TRBJ2-7; TRBD1 matches at 8 bases. V lost 4 bases, J lost 6 bases, and 8 bases stayed unmatched. Germline V gives CDR1 MDHEN, CDR2 SYDVKM. The CDR3 length is 14 residues.

This clonotype was seen ten or more times. The chain has TRBV7-2 and TRBJ2-1; D uncertain. Germline values: CDR1 SGHTA, CDR2 FQGNSA. Trimming cost V 3 bases and J 4 bases, with 7 bases left between them. This CDR3 is 13 amino acids long. The CDR3 region has the DNA TGTGCCAGCAGCTTCGACACGTACAATGAGCAGTTCTTC. This sequence encodes CASSFDTYNEQFF.

This clonotype was picked up many times. The chain employs TRBV5-1 and TRBJ1-1, with D possibly being TRBD1 (5 bases). This CDR3 is built from 13 residues. Trimming stripped 3 bases from V and 3 bases from J, with 9 bases between. Germline V gives CDR1 SGHRS, CDR2 YFSETQ. CDR3 protein: CASSSPGDTEAFF. CDR3 DNA: TGCGCCAGCAGCTCGCCGGGGGACACTGAAGCTTTCTTT.

This clonotype was observed many times. V is TRBV2 and J is TRBJ1-6, with TRBD1 identical over 7 bases. Germline CDR1 is SNHLY and CDR2 is FYNNEI. Trimming took 6 bases from V and 9 from J; bases not matched to a gene: 5. The CDR3 sequence is 13 residues long. The CDR3 DNA reads as TGTGCCAGCAGAGCAGGGGGAACTTCACCCCTCCACTTT. It encodes CASRAGGTSPLHF.

The chain links TRBV7-9 to TRBJ1-2; maybe TRBD1 (5 bases). The CDR3 is made up of 15 amino acids. Per germline, CDR1 SEHNR and CDR2 FQNEAQ (reference sequence). Trimming took 4 bases from V and 6 from J, leaving 18 bases between them. CDR3 DNA: TGTGCCAGCAGCTCCAGCGCCGGGACTCGGAATGGCTACACCTTC. It codes for CASSSSAGTRNGYTF.

This clonotype was picked up many times. This sequence joins TRBV12-3 or TRBV12-4 and TRBJ2-5, with 10 bases aligning to TRBD1. Losses at the gene ends were 0 bases for V and 5 bases for J; bases not matched to a gene: 6. The CDR3 loop spans 16 amino acids. The CDR3 nucleotides read TGTGCCAGCAGTTTAGCCGACAGGGGGCAGGGGGAGACCCAGTACTTC. Protein sequence: CASSLADRGQGETQYF.

The V and J genes are TRBV20-1 and TRBJ1-3, with D possibly TRBD1 on 6 matching bases. CDR1 is DFQATT and CDR2 is SNEGSKA in the germline V gene (reference sequence). This CDR3 has 13 amino acids. V lost 5 bases, J lost 1 base, and 9 bases lay in between. DNA for the CDR3: TGCAGTGCTTCCACAGGGTCTGGAAACACCATATATTTT. The encoded protein is CSASTGSGNTIYF.

This clonotype occurred a few times. This chain connects TRBV15 to TRBJ2-7, with no clear D. The CDR3 consists of 12 residues. Germline CDR1 is LNHNV and CDR2 is YYDKDF (reference sequence). With 7 bases removed from V and 7 bases from J, the gap between germline ends came to 14 bases. This CDR3 reads CATITRFSEQYF. CDR3 DNA sequence: TGTGCCACCATCACCCGCTTTTCTGAGCAGTACTTC.

This clonotype has a single count. The rearrangement links TRBV7-9 to TRBJ2-3; D is possibly TRBD1 (5 bases). With 7 bases removed from V and 6 bases from J, the gap between germline ends came to 14 bases. There are 13 residues in the CDR3. Looked up from germline, CDR1 is SEHNR and CDR2 is FQNEAQ (reference sequence). CDR3 region: CASIPGRADTQYF. Written as DNA, the CDR3 is TGTGCCAGCATCCCCGGCAGGGCCGATACGCAGTATTTT. Full variable domain (rest looked up from reference TRBV7-9 and TRBJ2-3): DTGVSQNPRHKITKRGQNVTFRCDPISEHNRLYWYRQTLGQGPEFLTYFQNEAQLEKSRLLSDRFSAERPKGSFSTLEIQRTEQGDSAMYLCASIPGRADTQYFGPGTRLTVL.

Ten or more counts support this clonotype. The rearrangement links TRBV3-1 to TRBJ1-2, with 11 bases that match TRBD1. From germline, CDR1 is LGHDT and CDR2 YNNKEL (reference sequence). CDR3 length: 14 amino acids. The V segment lost 4 bases and the J segment 4 bases; nucleotides outside the gene matches: 2. In DNA, the CDR3 is TGTGCCAGCAGCCCTGGGACAGGGGGCTATGGCTACACCTTC. It codes for CASSPGTGGYGYTF.

At least ten counts were recorded for this clonotype. The chain carries TRBV29-1 and TRBJ1-2; D gene uncertain. Germline CDR1 and CDR2: SQVTM and ANQGSEA. The CDR3 has 12 residues. Trimming removed 7 bases from V and 2 bases from J, with 11 bases in between. The DNA of the CDR3 is TGCAGCGCCGGCGGGCAGAACTATGGCTACACCTTC. Protein product: CSAGGQNYGYTF.

At least ten counts were recorded for this clonotype. The chain is built from TRBV5-5 and TRBJ2-7; weak D call: TRBD1 (6 bases). V was shortened by 2 bases and J by 2 bases, with 11 bases between the two germline ends. The germline V gene encodes CDR1 SGHKS and CDR2 YYEKEE (reference sequence). The CDR3 is 14 amino acids. The CDR3 here is CASSFTRGTYEQYF. CDR3 sequence (DNA): TGTGCCAGCAGCTTTACTAGGGGGACCTACGAGCAGTACTTC.

In this sample, this clonotype turned up many times. The chain is built from TRBV7-2 and TRBJ2-7, with D possibly matching TRBD2 (6 bases). V was pared by 2 bases and J by 2 bases, with 16 bases between. The germline CDR1 and CDR2 sequences are SGHTA and FQGNSA. This CDR3 region has 16 residues. Written as DNA, the CDR3 is TGTGCCAGCAGCTTATACCGGGACTTCCCGACCTACGAGCAGTACTTC. This gives the protein CASSLYRDFPTYEQYF.

The sample holds many counts of this clonotype. The chain joins TRBV28 to TRBJ1-1; D is possibly TRBD1 (6 bases). Germline assignment: CDR1 MDHEN and CDR2 SYDVKM. The CDR3 consists of 13 residues. V was clipped by 8 bases and J by 7 bases, with 17 bases between them. CDR3 in DNA: TGTGCCAGCGGATTCGGGGGCGACGGTGAAGCTTTCTTT. It yields the protein CASGFGGDGEAFF. Full variable domain (outside the CDR3, taken from reference TRBV28 and TRBJ1-1): DVKVTQSSRYLVKRTGEKVFLECVQDMDHENMFWYRQDPGLGLRLIYFSYDVKMKEKGDIPEGYSVSREKKERFSLILESASTNQTSMYLCASGFGGDGEAFFGQGTRLTVV.

The rearrangement links TRBV20-1 to TRBJ2-2, with TRBD2 identical over 9 bases. J lost 9 bases, V lost 0 bases, and 8 bases had no gene match. CDR1 and CDR2 from the germline V gene are DFQATT and SNEGSKA (reference sequence). The CDR3 has 15 residues. The CDR3 loop is CSAREVAGDSWELFF. The CDR3 bases are TGCAGTGCTAGAGAGGTAGCGGGAGATTCCTGGGAGCTGTTTTTT.

Many counts were recorded for this clonotype. The V and J genes are TRBV7-8 and TRBJ1-6; 7 bases match TRBD1. The germline gives CDR1 SGHVS, CDR2 FQNEAQ. J gave up 9 bases and V 1 base, and 6 bases lay outside the gene matches. This CDR3 has 15 residues. Here the CDR3 reads CASSLGRQGGSPLHF. CDR3 DNA: TGTGCCAGCAGCTTAGGCCGACAGGGAGGTTCACCCCTCCACTTT.

At least ten counts were recorded for this clonotype. The chain's CDR3 is CASSSNGARTEAFF. The CDR3 bases are TGTGCCAGCAGTTCGAACGGGGCCAGAACTGAAGCTTTCTTT. J is TRBJ1-1 and V is TRBV6-1, with a weak D call TRBD1 (5 bases). The CDR3 spans 14 residues. The germline CDR1 and CDR2 sequences are MNHNS and SASEGT. V dropped 5 bases and J dropped 5 bases, with 15 bases sitting between them.

The rearrangement joins TRBV5-1 to TRBJ2-7; 9 bases map to TRBD2. V shed 4 bases, J shed 2 bases, and the junction held 7 bases outside the gene matches. The germline V gene encodes CDR1 SGHRS and CDR2 YFSETQ. The CDR3 loop spans 15 amino acids. The chain's CDR3 is CASSKRTSVAYEQYF. CDR3 sequence (DNA): TGCGCCAGCAGCAAACGGACTAGCGTCGCCTACGAGCAGTACTTC.

Worth noting for this clonotype: This may come from a read error, since a much larger clone is one base off. V is TRBV11-1 and J is TRBJ1-1; D is unclear. CDR3 size: 13 residues. Germline V gene lookup returns CDR1 SGHAT and CDR2 FQDESV (reference sequence). CDR3 sequence reads: CPSSLVRETEAFF. CDR3 nucleotide sequence: TGTCCCAGCAGCTTAGTGAGGGAAACTGAAGCTTTCTTT.

This clonotype was seen a handful of times. This chain uses TRBV4-1 with TRBJ1-6; D is uncertain. The V and J ends lost 1 base and 7 bases respectively, with 14 bases between them. Germline CDR1 is MGHRA and CDR2 is YSYEKL. The length of the CDR3 is 16 residues. CDR3 sequence reads: CASSQGAVRWNSPLHF. For the CDR3, the DNA is TGCGCCAGCAGCCAAGGAGCTGTACGGTGGAATTCACCCCTCCACTTT.